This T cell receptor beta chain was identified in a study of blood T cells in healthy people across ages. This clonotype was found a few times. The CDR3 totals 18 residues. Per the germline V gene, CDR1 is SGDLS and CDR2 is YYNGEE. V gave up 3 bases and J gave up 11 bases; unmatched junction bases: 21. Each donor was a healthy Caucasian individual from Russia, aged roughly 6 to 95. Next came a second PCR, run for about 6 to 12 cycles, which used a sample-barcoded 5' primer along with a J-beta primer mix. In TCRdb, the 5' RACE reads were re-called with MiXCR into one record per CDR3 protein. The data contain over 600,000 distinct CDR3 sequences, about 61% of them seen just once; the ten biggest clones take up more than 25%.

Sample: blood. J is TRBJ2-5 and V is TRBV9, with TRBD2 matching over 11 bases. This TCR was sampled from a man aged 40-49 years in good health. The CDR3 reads CASSALPPGTSGYNEQYF. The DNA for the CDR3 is TGTGCCAGCAGCGCCTTACCTCCCGGGACTAGCGGTTACAATGAGCAGTACTTC.